One sample yielded the 11 T cell receptor beta chains listed below, sequenced in a study of blood T cell repertoires in COVID-19. TCRdb's table, derived via immunoSEQ multiplex PCR, lists solely in-frame clones and lacks some. The table shows fewer than 400,000 clones, with 85% to 95% occurring only once. The sequenced material came from PBMCs or T cells enriched from blood (not recorded which). The source is a woman younger than 45 who had been exposed to COVID-19.

The chain recombines TRBV5-1 with TRBJ1-4, with D tentatively TRBD1 (6 bases). The germline gives CDR1 SGHRS, CDR2 YFSETQ. V lost 5 bases, J lost 7 bases, and 15 bases lay in between. This CDR3 has 14 amino acids. CDR3 DNA sequence: TGCGCCAGCAGTCAACAGGGAAGGGCTGAAAAACTGTTTTTT. Protein: CASSQQGRAEKLFF. The full variable domain, rest sourced from reference TRBV5-1 and TRBJ1-4, is KAGVTQTPRYLIKTRGQQVTLSCSPISGHRSVSWYQQTPGQGLQFLFEYFSETQRNKGNFPGRFSGRQFSNSRSEMNVSTLELGDSALYLCASSQQGRAEKLFFGSGTQLSVL.

This chain links TRBV27 with TRBJ1-1, with D unresolved. Germline CDR1 MNHEY, CDR2 SMNVEV (reference sequence). The CDR3 is 13 residues long. V lost 1 base, J lost 5 bases, and 8 bases lay in between. The CDR3 region is CASSLFRKTEAFF. CDR3 coding DNA: TGTGCCAGCAGTTTATTCAGGAAAACTGAAGCTTTCTTT.

This chain links TRBV19 with TRBJ1-1; D unresolved. Germline V gene data show CDR1 as LNHDA and CDR2 as SQIVND (reference sequence). Trimming shortened V by 3 bases and J by 0 bases, and 8 bases separated the two germline ends. CDR3 size: 14 residues. CDR3 in amino acids: CASSMRAVNTEAFF. The CDR3 nucleotides read TGTGCCAGTAGTATGCGGGCGGTGAACACTGAAGCTTTCTTT. The full variable domain, completed using reference TRBV19 and TRBJ1-1, is DGGITQSPKYLFRKEGQNVTLSCEQNLNHDAMYWYRQDPGQGLRLIYYSQIVNDFQKGDIAEGYSVSREKKESFPLTVTSAQKNPTAFYLCASSMRAVNTEAFFGQGTRLTVV.

This chain joins TRBV5-4 and TRBJ2-3; 9 bases are shared with TRBD1. V shed 3 bases and J 1 base; nucleotides not matched to a gene: 6. The CDR3 has 16 residues. The germline V gene encodes CDR1 SGHNT and CDR2 YYREEE (reference sequence). As DNA, the CDR3 is TGTGCCAGCAGCTCTGGACAGGGGATGGGCACAGATACGCAGTATTTT. Translation: CASSSGQGMGTDTQYF.

This clone came up once. The chain carries TRBV10-2 and TRBJ2-5; the D is unclear. CDR1 is WSHSY, CDR2 SAAADI, per germline. Trimming cost V 4 bases and J 1 base, with 4 bases left between them. The CDR3 has 12 residues. Written as DNA, the CDR3 is TGCGCCAGCAGTGCCCGCCAAGAGACCCAGTACTTC. Its translation: CASSARQETQYF.

This sequence joins TRBV18 and TRBJ2-1; 9 bases agree with TRBD2. The germline CDR1 and CDR2 sequences are KGHSH and LQKENI. CDR3 size: 16 residues. V shed 1 base and J 7 bases; nucleotides not matched to a gene: 8. The CDR3 loop reads CASSPRGRGGPNEQFF. DNA for the CDR3: TGTGCCAGCTCACCACGAGGGCGGGGGGGCCCGAATGAGCAGTTCTTC.

The chain uses TRBV2 and TRBJ2-1, with 9 bases aligning to TRBD2. Germline trimming cut 5 bases from V and 7 bases from J; bases unmatched to any gene: 3. The CDR3 extends over 13 amino acids. The germline CDR1 and CDR2 sequences are SNHLY and FYNNEI. The chain's CDR3 is CASSLLAGNEQFF. The CDR3 DNA follows: TGTGCCAGCAGTTTGCTAGCGGGGAATGAGCAGTTCTTC.

The chain joins TRBV18 to TRBJ1-5; 9 bases match TRBD1. The germline CDR1 and CDR2 sequences are KGHSH and LQKENI. Trimming took 3 bases from V and 2 from J; bases not matched to a gene: 2. The CDR3 extends over 15 amino acids. CDR3 DNA: TGTGCCAGCTCACCGGACAGGGGTCGCAATCAGCCCCAGCATTTT. Its protein product is CASSPDRGRNQPQHF.

The rearrangement joins TRBV19 to TRBJ2-1, with 7 bases that match TRBD2. The CDR3 is 14 amino acids. Trimming cost V 4 bases and J 5 bases; bases outside gene matches: 5. Germline CDR1 LNHDA, CDR2 SQIVND (reference sequence). The DNA for the CDR3 is TGTGCCAGTAGTAGGTCTAGCGGTAACAATGAGCAGTTCTTC. Translated: CASSRSSGNNEQFF.

The chain joins TRBV9 to TRBJ2-1; 8 nucleotides agree with TRBD2. This CDR3 is built from 16 residues. V lost 0 bases to trimming and J lost 4 bases; unmatched junction nucleotides: 6. Per germline, CDR1 SGDLS and CDR2 YYNGEE. CDR3 nucleotide sequence: TGTGCCAGCAGCGTAGAAACTAGCGGCAGATACAATGAGCAGTTCTTC. Protein sequence: CASSVETSGRYNEQFF.

The rearrangement joins TRBV6-6 to TRBJ1-1; maybe TRBD1 (5 bases). Trimming left V 8 bases short and J 1 base short, with 11 bases between. Germline values: CDR1 MNHNY, CDR2 SVGAGI (reference sequence). The CDR3 totals 13 residues. CDR3 nucleotide sequence: TGTGCCAGCTGCGGGGCTGCGAACACTGAAGCTTTCTTT. Its translation is CASCGAANTEAFF.